This entry features one T cell receptor (beta chain) sequence. Its matching antigen is unknown. For the second PCR, which ran for roughly 6 to 12 cycles, a sample-barcoded 5' primer and a J-beta primer mix were used. TCRdb reprocessed the 5' RACE reads via MiXCR and lists one record per CDR3 protein. Found here are approximately 900,000 distinct CDR3 sequences, under 50% of them singletons; the top ten hold around 15%. The data were obtained in a study of blood T cells in healthy people across ages. In germline, CDR1 is MNHEY, CDR2 SVGAGI. This CDR3 region has 14 residues. After removal of 4 bases from V and 3 bases from J, the junction contained 2 bases not matched to a gene. Overall study results and limits: It was the long-lived donors that had more naive CD4+ cells and higher diversity than aged donors. Per million T cells, TCR beta diversity dropped about linearly as age rose.

This rearrangement joins TRBV6-5 to TRBJ2-5; 10 bases are a match to TRBD1. Sequencing input: blood. This sequence originates from a man between 25 and 39 years old in good health. The CDR3 DNA reads TGTGCCAGCAGTTCCGGGACAGGGGAAGAGACCCAGTACTTC. Amino acid sequence: CASSSGTGEETQYF.